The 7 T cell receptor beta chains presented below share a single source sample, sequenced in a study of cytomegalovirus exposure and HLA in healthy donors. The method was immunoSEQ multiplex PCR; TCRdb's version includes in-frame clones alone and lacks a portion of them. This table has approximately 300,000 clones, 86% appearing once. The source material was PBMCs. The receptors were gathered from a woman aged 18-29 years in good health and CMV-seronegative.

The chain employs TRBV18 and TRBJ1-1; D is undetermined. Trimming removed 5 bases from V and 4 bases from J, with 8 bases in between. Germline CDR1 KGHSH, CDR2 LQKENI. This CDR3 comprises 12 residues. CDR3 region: CASSSSTTEAFF. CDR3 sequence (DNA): TGTGCCAGCTCATCAAGCACCACTGAAGCTTTCTTT.

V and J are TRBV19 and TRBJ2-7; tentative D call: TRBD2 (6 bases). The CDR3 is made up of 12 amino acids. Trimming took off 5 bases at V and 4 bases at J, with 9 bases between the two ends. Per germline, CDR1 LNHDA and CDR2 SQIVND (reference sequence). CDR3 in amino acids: CASSSGGYEQYF. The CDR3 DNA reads TGTGCCAGTAGTTCCGGGGGATACGAGCAGTACTTC.

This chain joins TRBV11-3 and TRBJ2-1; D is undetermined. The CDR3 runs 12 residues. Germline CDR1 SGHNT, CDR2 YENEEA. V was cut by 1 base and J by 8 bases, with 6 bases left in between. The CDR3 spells CASSLGFDEQFF. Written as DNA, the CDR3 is TGTGCCAGCAGCTTAGGTTTCGATGAGCAGTTCTTC. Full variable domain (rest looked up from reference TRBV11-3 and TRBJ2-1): EAGVVQSPRYKIIEKKQPVAFWCNPISGHNTLYWYLQNLGQGPELLIRYENEEAVDDSQLPKDRFSAERLKGVDSTLKIQPAELGDSAVYLCASSLGFDEQFFGPGTRLTVL.

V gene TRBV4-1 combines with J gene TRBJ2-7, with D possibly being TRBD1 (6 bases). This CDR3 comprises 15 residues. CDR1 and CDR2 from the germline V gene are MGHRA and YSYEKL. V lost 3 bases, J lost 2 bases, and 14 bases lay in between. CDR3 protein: CASSQQGSMAYEQYF. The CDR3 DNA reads TGCGCCAGCAGCCAGCAGGGGTCTATGGCCTACGAGCAGTACTTC.

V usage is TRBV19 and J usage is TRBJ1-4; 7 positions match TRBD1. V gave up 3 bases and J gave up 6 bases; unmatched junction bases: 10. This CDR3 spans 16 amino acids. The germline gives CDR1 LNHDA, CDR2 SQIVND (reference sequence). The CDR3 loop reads CASSIRPGGSHEKLFF. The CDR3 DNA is TGTGCCAGTAGTATCCGGCCAGGGGGGTCTCATGAAAAACTGTTTTTT.

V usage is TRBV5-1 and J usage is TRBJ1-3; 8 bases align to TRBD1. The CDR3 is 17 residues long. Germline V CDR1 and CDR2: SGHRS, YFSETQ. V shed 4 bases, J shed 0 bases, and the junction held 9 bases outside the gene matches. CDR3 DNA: TGCGCCAGCAGCCAGATCTCTACAGGGGGCTCTGGAAACACCATATATTTT. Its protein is CASSQISTGGSGNTIYF.

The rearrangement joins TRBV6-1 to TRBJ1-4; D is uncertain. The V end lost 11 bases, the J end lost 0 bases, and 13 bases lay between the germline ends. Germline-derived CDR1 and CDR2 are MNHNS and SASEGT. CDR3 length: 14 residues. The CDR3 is CAGRDGATNEKLFF. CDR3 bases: TGTGCCGGCCGAGACGGGGCAACTAATGAAAAACTGTTTTTT.